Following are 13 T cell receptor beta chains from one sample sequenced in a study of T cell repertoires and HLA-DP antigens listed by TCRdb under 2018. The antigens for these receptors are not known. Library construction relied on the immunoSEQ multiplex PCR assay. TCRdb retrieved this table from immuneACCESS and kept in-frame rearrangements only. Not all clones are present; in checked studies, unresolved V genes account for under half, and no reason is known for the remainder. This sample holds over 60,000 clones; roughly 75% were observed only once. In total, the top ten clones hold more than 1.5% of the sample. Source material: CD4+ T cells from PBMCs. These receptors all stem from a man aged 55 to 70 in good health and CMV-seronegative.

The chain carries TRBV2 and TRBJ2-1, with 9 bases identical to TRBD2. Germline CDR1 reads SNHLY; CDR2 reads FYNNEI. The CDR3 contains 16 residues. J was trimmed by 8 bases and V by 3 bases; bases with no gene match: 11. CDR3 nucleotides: TGTGCCAGCAGTGATGTAGGCGGGGGGGATGTGGATGAGCAGTTCTTC. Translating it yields CASSDVGGGDVDEQFF.

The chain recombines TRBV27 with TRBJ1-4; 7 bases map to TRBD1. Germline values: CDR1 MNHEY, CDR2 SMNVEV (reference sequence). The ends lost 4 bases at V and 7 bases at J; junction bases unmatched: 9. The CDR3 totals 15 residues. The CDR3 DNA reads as TGTGCCAGCAGTTCCGGCCGGGACAGCCCTGAAAAACTGTTTTTT. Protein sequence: CASSSGRDSPEKLFF.

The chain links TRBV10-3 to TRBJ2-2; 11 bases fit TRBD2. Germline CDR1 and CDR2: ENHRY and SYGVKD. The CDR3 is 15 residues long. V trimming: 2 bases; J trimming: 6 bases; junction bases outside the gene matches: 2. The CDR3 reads CAISEIAGGAGELFF. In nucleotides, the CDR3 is TGTGCCATCAGTGAGATAGCGGGAGGGGCCGGGGAGCTGTTTTTT.

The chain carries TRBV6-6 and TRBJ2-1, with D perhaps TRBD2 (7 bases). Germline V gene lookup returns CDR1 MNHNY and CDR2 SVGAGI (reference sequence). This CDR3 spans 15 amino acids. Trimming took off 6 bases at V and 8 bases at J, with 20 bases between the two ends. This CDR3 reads CASSLKGGGSYEQFF. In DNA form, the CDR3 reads TGTGCCAGCAGCCTTAAGGGGGGGGGCTCGTATGAGCAGTTCTTC.

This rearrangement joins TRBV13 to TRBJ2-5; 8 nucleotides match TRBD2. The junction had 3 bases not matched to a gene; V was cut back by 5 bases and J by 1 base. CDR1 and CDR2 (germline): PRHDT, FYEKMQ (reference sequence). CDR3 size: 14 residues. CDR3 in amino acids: CASSLGGGQETQYF. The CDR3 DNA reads TGTGCCAGCAGCCTCGGGGGGGGCCAAGAGACCCAGTACTTC.

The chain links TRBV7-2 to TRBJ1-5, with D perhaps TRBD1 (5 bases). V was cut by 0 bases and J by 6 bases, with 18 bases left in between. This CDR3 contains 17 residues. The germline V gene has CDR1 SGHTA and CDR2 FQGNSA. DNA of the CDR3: TGTGCCAGCAGCTTAGCGGGGGATTCCTTCTCCGGTCAGCCCCAGCATTTT. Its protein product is CASSLAGDSFSGQPQHF.

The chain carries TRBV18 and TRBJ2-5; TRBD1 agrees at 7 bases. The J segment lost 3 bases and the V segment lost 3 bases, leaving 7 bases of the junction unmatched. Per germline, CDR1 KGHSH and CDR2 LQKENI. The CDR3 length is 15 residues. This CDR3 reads CASSPEIDREETQYF. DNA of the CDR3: TGTGCCAGCTCACCGGAAATCGACAGGGAAGAGACCCAGTACTTC.

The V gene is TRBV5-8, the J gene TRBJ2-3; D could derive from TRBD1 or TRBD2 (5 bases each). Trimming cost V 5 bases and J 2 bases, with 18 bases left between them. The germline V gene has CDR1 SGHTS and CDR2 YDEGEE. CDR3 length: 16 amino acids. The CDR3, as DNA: TGTGCCAGCAGTCAGGGAGTACGAAGGGACACAGATACGCAGTATTTT. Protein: CASSQGVRRDTDTQYF.

The CDR3 DNA is TGCGCCAGCAGCCCCGCGGGGGGGGGCAAAAACATTCAGTACTTC. Amino acids: CASSPAGGGKNIQYF. The chain uses TRBV4-1 and TRBJ2-4; 9 bases match TRBD2. Germline lookup yields CDR1 MGHRA and CDR2 YSYEKL. The CDR3 runs to 15 residues. Germline trimming cut 4 bases from V and 3 bases from J; bases unmatched to any gene: 4.

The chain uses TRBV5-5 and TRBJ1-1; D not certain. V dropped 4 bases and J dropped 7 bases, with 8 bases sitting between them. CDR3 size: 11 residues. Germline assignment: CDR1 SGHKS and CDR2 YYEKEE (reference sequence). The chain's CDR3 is CASSQAIEAFF. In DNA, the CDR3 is TGTGCCAGCAGCCAGGCCATTGAAGCTTTCTTT.

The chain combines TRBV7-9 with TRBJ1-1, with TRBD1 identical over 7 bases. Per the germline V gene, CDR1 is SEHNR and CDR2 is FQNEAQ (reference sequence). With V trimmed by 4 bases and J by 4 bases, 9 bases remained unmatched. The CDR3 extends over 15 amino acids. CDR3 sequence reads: CASSSHSTGPTEAFF. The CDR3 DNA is TGTGCCAGCAGCTCCCACTCGACAGGGCCCACTGAAGCTTTCTTT.

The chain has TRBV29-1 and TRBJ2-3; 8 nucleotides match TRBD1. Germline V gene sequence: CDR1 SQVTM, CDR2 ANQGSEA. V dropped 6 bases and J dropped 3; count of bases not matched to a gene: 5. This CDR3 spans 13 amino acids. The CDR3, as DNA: TGCAGCGTGACCAGGACAGGGACAGATACGCAGTATTTT. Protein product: CSVTRTGTDTQYF.

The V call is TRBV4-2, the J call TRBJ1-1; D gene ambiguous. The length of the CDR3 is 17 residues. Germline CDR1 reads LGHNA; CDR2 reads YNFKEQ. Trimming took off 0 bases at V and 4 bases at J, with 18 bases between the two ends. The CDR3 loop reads CASSQELTTPLGTEAFF. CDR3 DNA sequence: TGTGCCAGCAGCCAAGAGTTGACTACCCCCTTGGGCACTGAAGCTTTCTTT.